The rows below give T cell receptor beta chains drawn from one sample of a study of T cell repertoires in cytomegalovirus infection. TCRdb reprocessed the reads with MiXCR, giving one entry per CDR3 protein. The sample lists under 850,000 distinct CDR3 sequences; less than 40% were seen once. Sequencing input: PBMCs. The receptors were gathered from a human donor in good health (CMV status not recorded). Some clones in this sample may be carry-over from other donors' samples. Both conserved end residues are part of each CDR3.

j_gene: TRBJ2-3; v_gene: TRBV11-2; CDR3aa: CASSLDGVVPADTQYF
j_gene: TRBJ1-4; v_gene: TRBV6-6; CDR3aa: CASSYSGGADEKLFF
j_gene: TRBJ1-1; v_gene: TRBV12-3/TRBV12-4; CDR3aa: CASTRTVSEAFF
j_gene: TRBJ1-1; v_gene: TRBV20-1; CDR3aa: CSAPRQGWLWDTEAFF
j_gene: TRBJ1-5; v_gene: TRBV28; CDR3aa: CASSVRRGDQPQHF
j_gene: TRBJ2-1; v_gene: TRBV6-6; CDR3aa: CASSYLGGLGVYNEQFF
j_gene: TRBJ2-2; v_gene: TRBV7-8; CDR3aa: CASAGEGRTGELFF
j_gene: TRBJ2-3; v_gene: TRBV19; CDR3aa: CASSGLVETRGGLNTQYF
j_gene: TRBJ2-7; v_gene: TRBV20-1; CDR3aa: CSASQGISNYEQYF
j_gene: TRBJ2-2; v_gene: TRBV7-2; CDR3aa: CASSLGWGEGPNTGELFF
j_gene: TRBJ2-7; v_gene: TRBV4-2; CDR3aa: CASSQAPGLNEQYF
j_gene: TRBJ2-7; v_gene: TRBV28; CDR3aa: CASRLTDRPVEQYF
j_gene: TRBJ1-2; v_gene: TRBV7-2; CDR3aa: CASSPTSGGGYGYTF
j_gene: TRBJ2-2; v_gene: TRBV20-1; CDR3aa: CSASGLAGVHGELFF
j_gene: TRBJ2-3; v_gene: TRBV20-1; CDR3aa: CSAFGVGGRVDTQYF
j_gene: TRBJ2-7; v_gene: TRBV28; CDR3aa: CVSSNQGLKGQYF
j_gene: TRBJ2-2; v_gene: TRBV20-1; CDR3aa: CSARALAGGNTGELFF
j_gene: TRBJ1-2; v_gene: TRBV20-1; CDR3aa: CSATVRANYGYTF
j_gene: TRBJ1-5; v_gene: TRBV6-6; CDR3aa: CASSRDRRDDQPQHF
j_gene: TRBJ1-2; v_gene: TRBV7-2; CDR3aa: CASSLVGRQVGPNYGYTF
j_gene: TRBJ2-1; v_gene: TRBV19; CDR3aa: CASSSPSTSYNEQFF
j_gene: TRBJ2-7; v_gene: TRBV7-2; CDR3aa: CASSFPGRYEQYF
j_gene: TRBJ2-2; v_gene: TRBV7-2; CDR3aa: CASSLGFREGYTGELFF
j_gene: TRBJ2-1; v_gene: TRBV10-3; CDR3aa: CATQALGEGGEQFF
j_gene: TRBJ2-2; v_gene: TRBV7-8; CDR3aa: CASSLGLLGVTGELFF
j_gene: TRBJ1-1; v_gene: TRBV5-1; CDR3aa: CASSSGLVNTEAFF
j_gene: TRBJ2-2; v_gene: TRBV6-5; CDR3aa: CASRILVVANTGELFF
j_gene: TRBJ2-5; v_gene: TRBV7-3; CDR3aa: CASSLRSQETQYF
j_gene: TRBJ2-7; v_gene: TRBV20-1; CDR3aa: CSGRRTADYEQYF
j_gene: TRBJ2-7; v_gene: TRBV20-1; CDR3aa: CSASSPAGVGEQYF
j_gene: TRBJ1-5; v_gene: TRBV2; CDR3aa: CASSGAGGNQPQHF
j_gene: TRBJ2-1; v_gene: TRBV6-8; CDR3aa: CASRGTGANYNEQFF
j_gene: TRBJ2-7; v_gene: TRBV6-5; CDR3aa: CASSYSVYEEQYF
j_gene: TRBJ1-2; v_gene: TRBV7-2; CDR3aa: CASSLNRGAGGYTF
j_gene: TRBJ1-4; v_gene: TRBV7-2; CDR3aa: CASSLGRGTYNEKLFF
j_gene: TRBJ1-2; v_gene: TRBV19; CDR3aa: CASSLVTRGGYTF
j_gene: TRBJ2-5; v_gene: TRBV7-2; CDR3aa: CASSLGSSRSPETQYF
j_gene: TRBJ2-6; v_gene: TRBV7-2; CDR3aa: CASSKGQGTWANVLTF
j_gene: TRBJ2-1; v_gene: TRBV10-3; CDR3aa: CAILGQGAYNEQFF
j_gene: TRBJ2-3; v_gene: TRBV7-9; CDR3aa: CASSRDLGTSTDTQYF
j_gene: TRBJ2-1; v_gene: TRBV24-1; CDR3aa: CATSDPGTSGRREQFF
j_gene: TRBJ1-2; v_gene: TRBV15; CDR3aa: CATSRDSIHSYGYTF
j_gene: TRBJ1-1; v_gene: TRBV3-1; CDR3aa: CASSPSARTEAFF
j_gene: TRBJ1-2; v_gene: TRBV19; CDR3aa: CASVSGTGSNYGYTF
j_gene: TRBJ2-5; v_gene: TRBV28; CDR3aa: CASSQGLKTQYF
j_gene: TRBJ1-1; v_gene: TRBV28; CDR3aa: CASSRPRPQEAFF